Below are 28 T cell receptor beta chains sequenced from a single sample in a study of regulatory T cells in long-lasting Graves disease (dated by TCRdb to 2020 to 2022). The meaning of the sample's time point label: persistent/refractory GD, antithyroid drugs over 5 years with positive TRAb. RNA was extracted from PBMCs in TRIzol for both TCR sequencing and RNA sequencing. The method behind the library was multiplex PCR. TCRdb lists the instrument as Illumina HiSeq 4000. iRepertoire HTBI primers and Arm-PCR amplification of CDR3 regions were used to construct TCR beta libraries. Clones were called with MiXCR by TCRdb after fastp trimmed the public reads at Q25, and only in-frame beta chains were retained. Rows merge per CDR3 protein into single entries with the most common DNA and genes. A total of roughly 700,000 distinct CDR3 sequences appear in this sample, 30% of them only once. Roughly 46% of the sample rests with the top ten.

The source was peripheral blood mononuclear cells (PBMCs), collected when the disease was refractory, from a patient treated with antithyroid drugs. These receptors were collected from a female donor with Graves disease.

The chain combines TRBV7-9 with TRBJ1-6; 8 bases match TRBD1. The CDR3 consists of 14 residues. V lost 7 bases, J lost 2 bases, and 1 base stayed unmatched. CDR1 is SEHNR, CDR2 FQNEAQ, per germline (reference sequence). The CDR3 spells CASTQGAYNSPLHF. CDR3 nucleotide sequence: TGTGCCAGCACACAGGGGGCCTATAATTCACCCCTCCACTTT.

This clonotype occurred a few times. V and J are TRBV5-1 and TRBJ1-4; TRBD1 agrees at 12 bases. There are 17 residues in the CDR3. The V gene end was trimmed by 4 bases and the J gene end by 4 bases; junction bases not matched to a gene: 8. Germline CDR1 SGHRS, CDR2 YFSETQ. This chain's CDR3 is CASSGGTGGVGNEKLFF. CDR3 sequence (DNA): TGCGCCAGCAGCGGAGGGACAGGGGGCGTCGGTAATGAAAAACTGTTTTTT.

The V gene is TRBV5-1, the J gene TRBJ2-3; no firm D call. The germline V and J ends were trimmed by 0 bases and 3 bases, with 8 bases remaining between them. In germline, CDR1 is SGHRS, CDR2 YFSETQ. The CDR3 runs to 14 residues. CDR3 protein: CASSLEVETDTQYF. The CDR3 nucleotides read TGCGCCAGCAGCTTGGAAGTAGAGACAGATACGCAGTATTTT.

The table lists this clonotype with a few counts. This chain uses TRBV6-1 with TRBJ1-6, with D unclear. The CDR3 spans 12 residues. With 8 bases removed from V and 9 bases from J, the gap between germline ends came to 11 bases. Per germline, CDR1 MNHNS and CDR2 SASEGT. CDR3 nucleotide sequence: TGTGCCAGCCTAAGCGGCGGTTCACCCCTCCACTTT. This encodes CASLSGGSPLHF.

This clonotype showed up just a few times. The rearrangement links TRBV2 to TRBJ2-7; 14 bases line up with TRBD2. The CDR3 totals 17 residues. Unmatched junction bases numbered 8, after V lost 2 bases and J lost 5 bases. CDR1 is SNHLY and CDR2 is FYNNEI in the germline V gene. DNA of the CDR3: TGTGCCAGCAGTGAACCTCAGGGACTAGCGGGAGTCGACGAGCAGTACTTC. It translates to CASSEPQGLAGVDEQYF.

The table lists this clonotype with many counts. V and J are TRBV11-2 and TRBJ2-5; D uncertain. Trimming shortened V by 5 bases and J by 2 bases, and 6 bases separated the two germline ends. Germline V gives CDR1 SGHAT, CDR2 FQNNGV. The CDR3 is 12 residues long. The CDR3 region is CASSPQQETQYF. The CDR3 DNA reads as TGTGCCAGCAGCCCCCAGCAAGAGACCCAGTACTTC. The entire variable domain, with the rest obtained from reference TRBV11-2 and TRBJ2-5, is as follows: EAGVAQSPRYKIIEKRQSVAFWCNPISGHATLYWYQQILGQGPKLLIQFQNNGVVDDSQLPKDRFSAERLKGVDSTLKIQPAKLEDSAVYLCASSPQQETQYFGPGTRLLVL.

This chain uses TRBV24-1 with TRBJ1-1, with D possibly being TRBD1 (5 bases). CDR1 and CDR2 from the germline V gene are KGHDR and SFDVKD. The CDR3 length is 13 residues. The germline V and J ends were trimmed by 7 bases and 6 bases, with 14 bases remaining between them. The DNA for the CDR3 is TGTGCCACCAGAAGGGACGCCACATCTGAAGCTTTCTTT. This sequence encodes CATRRDATSEAFF.

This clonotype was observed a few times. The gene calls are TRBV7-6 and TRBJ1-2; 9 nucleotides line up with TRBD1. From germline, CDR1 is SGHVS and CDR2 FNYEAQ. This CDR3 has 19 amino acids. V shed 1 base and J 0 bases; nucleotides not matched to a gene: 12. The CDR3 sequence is CASSLVPEGGTGTNYGYTF. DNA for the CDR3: TGTGCCAGCAGCTTAGTCCCGGAGGGGGGGACAGGGACTAACTATGGCTACACCTTC.

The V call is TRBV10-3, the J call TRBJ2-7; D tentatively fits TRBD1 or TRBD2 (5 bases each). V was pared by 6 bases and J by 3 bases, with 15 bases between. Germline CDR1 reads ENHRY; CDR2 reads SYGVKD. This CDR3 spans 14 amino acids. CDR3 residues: CAISGSRGNYEQYF. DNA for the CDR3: TGTGCCATCAGCGGGTCGAGGGGAAACTACGAGCAGTACTTC.

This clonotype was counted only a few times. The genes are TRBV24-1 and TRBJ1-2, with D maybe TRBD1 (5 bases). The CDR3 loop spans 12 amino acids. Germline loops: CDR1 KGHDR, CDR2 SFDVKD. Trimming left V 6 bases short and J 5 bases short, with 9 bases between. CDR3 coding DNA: TGTGCCACCAGTCAAGCAGGGTATGGCTACACCTTC. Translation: CATSQAGYGYTF.

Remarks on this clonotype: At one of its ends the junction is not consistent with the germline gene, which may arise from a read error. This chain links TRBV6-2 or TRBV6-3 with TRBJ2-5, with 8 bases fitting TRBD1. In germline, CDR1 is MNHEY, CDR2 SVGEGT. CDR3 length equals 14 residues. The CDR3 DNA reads TGTGCCAGCAACCCGGGACAGGTTGCAGAGGCCCAGTACTTC. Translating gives CASNPGQVAEAQYF.

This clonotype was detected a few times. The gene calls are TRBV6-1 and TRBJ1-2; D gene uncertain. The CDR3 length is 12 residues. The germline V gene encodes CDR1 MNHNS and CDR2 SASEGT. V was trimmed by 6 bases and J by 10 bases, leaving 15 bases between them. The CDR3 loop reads CASSPGIRDYTF. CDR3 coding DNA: TGTGCCAGCAGCCCCGGGATTCGCGACTACACCTTC.

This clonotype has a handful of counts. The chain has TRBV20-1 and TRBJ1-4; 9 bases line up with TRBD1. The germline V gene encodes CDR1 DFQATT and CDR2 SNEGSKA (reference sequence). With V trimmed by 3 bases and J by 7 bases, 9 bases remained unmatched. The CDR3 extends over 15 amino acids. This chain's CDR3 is CSASRPTGGSEKLFF. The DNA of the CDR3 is TGCAGTGCTAGTCGACCGACAGGGGGTAGTGAAAAACTGTTTTTT.

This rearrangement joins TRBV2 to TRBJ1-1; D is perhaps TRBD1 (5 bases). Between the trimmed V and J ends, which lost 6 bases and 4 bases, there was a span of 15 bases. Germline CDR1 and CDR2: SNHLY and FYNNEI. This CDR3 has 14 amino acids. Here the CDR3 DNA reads TGTGCCAGCAGCGGGGACCGCGTGGGCACTGAAGCTTTCTTT. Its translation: CASSGDRVGTEAFF.

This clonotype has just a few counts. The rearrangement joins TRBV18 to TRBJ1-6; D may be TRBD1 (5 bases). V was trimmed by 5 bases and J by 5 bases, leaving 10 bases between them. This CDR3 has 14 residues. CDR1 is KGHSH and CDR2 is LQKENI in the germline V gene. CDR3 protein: CASSGTADNSPLHF. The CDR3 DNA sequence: TGTGCCAGCTCAGGGACGGCCGATAATTCACCCCTCCACTTT. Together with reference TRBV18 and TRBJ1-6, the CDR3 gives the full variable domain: NAGVMQNPRHLVRRRGQEARLRCSPMKGHSHVYWYRQLPEEGLKFMVYLQKENIIDESGMPKERFSAEFPKEGPSILRIQQVVRGDSAAYFCASSGTADNSPLHFGNGTRLTVT.

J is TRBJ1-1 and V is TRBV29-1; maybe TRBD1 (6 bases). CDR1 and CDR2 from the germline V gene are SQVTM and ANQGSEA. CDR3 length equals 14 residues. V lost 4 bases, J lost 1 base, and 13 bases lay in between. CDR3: CSVVPDSSNTEAFF. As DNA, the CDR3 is TGCAGCGTTGTCCCGGACAGCTCGAACACTGAAGCTTTCTTT.

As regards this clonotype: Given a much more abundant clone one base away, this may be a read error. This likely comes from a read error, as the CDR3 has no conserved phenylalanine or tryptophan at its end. CDR3 coding DNA: TGTGCCAGCAGTGGACAGGGTTTGACCCGCTACACCCTC. Its translation: CASSGQGLTRYTL. The J gene is TRBJ1-2, the V gene TRBV28; 8 nucleotides align to TRBD1. This CDR3 is built from 13 residues. CDR1 MDHEN and CDR2 SYDVKM come from the germline V gene. Germline trimming cut 5 bases from V and 9 bases from J; bases unmatched to any gene: 8.

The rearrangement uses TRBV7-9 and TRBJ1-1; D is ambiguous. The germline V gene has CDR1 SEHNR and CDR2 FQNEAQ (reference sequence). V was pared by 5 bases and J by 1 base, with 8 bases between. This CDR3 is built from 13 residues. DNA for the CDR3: TGTGCCAGCAGCAAACAAAGGAACACTGAAGCTTTCTTT. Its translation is CASSKQRNTEAFF.

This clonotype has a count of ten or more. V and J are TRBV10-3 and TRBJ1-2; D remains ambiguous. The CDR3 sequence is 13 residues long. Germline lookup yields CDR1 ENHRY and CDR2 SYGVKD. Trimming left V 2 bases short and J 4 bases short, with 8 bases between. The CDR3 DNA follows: TGTGCCATCAGTGAGGCACGGATCTATGGCTACACCTTC. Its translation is CAISEARIYGYTF.

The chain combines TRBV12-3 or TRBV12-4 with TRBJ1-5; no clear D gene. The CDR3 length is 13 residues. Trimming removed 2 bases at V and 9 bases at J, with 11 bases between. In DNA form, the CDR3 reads TGTGCCAGCAGTTTATCGGTGGGTCGGCCCCAGCATTTT. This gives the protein CASSLSVGRPQHF.

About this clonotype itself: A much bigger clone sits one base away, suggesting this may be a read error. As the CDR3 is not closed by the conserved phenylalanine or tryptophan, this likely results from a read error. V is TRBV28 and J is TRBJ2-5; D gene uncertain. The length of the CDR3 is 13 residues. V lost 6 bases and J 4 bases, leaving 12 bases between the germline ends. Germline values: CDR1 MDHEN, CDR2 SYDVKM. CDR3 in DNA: TGTGCCAGCAGCCACGACTTTCGAGAGACCCAGTACCTC. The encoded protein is CASSHDFRETQYL.

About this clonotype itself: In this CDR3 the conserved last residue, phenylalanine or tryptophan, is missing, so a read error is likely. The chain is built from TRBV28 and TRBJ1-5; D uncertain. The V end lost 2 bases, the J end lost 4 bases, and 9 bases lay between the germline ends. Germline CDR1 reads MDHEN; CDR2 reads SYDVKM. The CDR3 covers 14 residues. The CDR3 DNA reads TGTGCCAGCAGTTTAGGAGGGTCTAATCAGCCCCAGCATCTT. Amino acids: CASSLGGSNQPQHL.

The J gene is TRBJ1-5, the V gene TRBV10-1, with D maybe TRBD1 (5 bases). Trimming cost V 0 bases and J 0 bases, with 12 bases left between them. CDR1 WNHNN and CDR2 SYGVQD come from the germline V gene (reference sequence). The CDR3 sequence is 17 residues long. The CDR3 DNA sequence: TGCGCCAGCAGTGAGTCAAGGAGACAGTATAGCAATCAGCCCCAGCATTTT. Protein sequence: CASSESRRQYSNQPQHF.

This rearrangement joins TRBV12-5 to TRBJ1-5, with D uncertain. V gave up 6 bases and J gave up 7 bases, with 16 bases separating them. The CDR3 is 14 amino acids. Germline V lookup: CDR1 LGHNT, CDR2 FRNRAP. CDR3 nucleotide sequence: TGTGCTAGTGGCCACCTCGGGGTCGGGCAGCCCCAGCATTTT. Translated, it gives CASGHLGVGQPQHF. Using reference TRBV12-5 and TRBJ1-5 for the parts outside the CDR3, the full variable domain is DARVTQTPRHKVTEMGQEVTMRCQPILGHNTVFWYRQTMMQGLELLAYFRNRAPLDDSGMPKDRFSAEMPDATLATLKIQPSEPRDSAVYFCASGHLGVGQPQHFGDGTRLSIL.

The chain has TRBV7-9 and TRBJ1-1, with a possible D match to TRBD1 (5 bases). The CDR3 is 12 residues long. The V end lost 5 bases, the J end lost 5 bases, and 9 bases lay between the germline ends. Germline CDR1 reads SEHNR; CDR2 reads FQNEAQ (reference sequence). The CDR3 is CASSPGFTEAFF. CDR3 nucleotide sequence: TGTGCCAGCAGCCCAGGGTTTACTGAAGCTTTCTTT. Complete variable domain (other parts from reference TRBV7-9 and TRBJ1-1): DTGVSQNPRHKITKRGQNVTFRCDPISEHNRLYWYRQTLGQGPEFLTYFQNEAQLEKSRLLSDRFSAERPKGSFSTLEIQRTEQGDSAMYLCASSPGFTEAFFGQGTRLTVV.

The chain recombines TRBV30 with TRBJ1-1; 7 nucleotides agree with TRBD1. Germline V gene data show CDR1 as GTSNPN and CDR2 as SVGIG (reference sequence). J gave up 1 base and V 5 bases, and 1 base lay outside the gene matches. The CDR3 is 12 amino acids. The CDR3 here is CAWGQANTEAFF. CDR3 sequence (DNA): TGTGCCTGGGGACAGGCGAACACTGAAGCTTTCTTT.

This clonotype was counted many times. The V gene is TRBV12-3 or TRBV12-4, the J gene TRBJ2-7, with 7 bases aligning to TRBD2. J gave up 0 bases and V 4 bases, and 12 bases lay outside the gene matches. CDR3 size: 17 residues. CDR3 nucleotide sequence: TGTGCCAGCAGTTCGCTCCTAGCGGAGAGGAGCTCCTACGAGCAGTACTTC. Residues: CASSSLLAERSSYEQYF.

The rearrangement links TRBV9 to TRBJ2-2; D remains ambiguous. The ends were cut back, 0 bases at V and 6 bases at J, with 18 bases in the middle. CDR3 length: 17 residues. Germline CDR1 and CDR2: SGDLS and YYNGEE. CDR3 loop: CASSVGNVGPRAGELFF. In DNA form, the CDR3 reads TGTGCCAGCAGCGTAGGGAATGTCGGCCCCAGAGCCGGGGAGCTGTTTTTT.